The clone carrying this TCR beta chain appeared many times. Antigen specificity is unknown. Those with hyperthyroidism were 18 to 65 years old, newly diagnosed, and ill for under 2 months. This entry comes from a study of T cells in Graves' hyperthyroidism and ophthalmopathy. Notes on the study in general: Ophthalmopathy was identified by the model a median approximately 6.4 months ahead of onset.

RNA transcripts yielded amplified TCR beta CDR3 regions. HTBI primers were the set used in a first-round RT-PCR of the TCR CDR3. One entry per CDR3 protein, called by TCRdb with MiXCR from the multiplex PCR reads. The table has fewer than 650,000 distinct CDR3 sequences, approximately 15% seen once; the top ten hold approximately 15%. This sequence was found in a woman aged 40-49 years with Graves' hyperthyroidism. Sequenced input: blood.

The DNA for the CDR3 is TGTGCCAGCAGTTTCGAGTACACTGAAGCTTTCTTT. Its protein is CASSFEYTEAFF. The rearrangement uses TRBV28 and TRBJ1-1; no reliable D call. There are 12 residues in the CDR3. CDR1 is MDHEN, CDR2 SYDVKM, per germline. V was trimmed by 3 bases and J by 3 bases, leaving 5 bases between them.